The next 4 T cell receptor beta chains were all read from a single sample in a study of graft-versus-host responses after intestinal transplantation. Profiling relied on immunoSEQ multiplex PCR, and the TCRdb table lists in-frame clones only, not all of them. The sample contains 40,000 or so clones, around 94% of which appear only once. The sample here was PBMCs, taken 16 days after intestinal transplant. These receptors came from a human patient who received an intestinal transplant, so some T cells may come from the graft donor.

Comments on this clone: At one end, the junction sequence differs from germline, possibly due to a read error. The chain recombines TRBV7-2 with TRBJ2-7; TRBD2 is a possible D gene (5 bases). The CDR3 has 16 amino acids. Germline V gene data show CDR1 as SGHTA and CDR2 as FQGNSA. Here the CDR3 DNA reads TGTGCCAGCAGCCTAGCTTTTGGCCACAGCTCCTACGAGCAGTACTTC. Translated: CASSLAFGHSSYEQYF.

This chain connects TRBV19 to TRBJ1-1; D possibly corresponds to TRBD1 (6 bases). Trimming took off 5 bases at V and 1 base at J, with 14 bases between the two ends. From germline, CDR1 is LNHDA and CDR2 SQIVND (reference sequence). The CDR3 sequence is 15 residues long. In nucleotides, the CDR3 is TGTGCCAGTAGTGAGCCGGGACATCCGAACACTGAAGCTTTCTTT. It specifies CASSEPGHPNTEAFF.

The chain recombines TRBV5-6 with TRBJ2-1, with a possible D match to TRBD2 (5 bases). This CDR3 contains 16 residues. Trimming pared 3 bases from V and 0 bases from J, leaving 13 bases between. Germline assignment: CDR1 SGHDT and CDR2 YYEEEE. CDR3 sequence: CASSSAVGSSYNEQFF. The CDR3 nucleotides read TGTGCCAGCAGCTCAGCGGTTGGGAGCTCCTACAATGAGCAGTTCTTC.

A remark on this clone: One end of the junction is discordant with germline, which a read error may explain. Here the CDR3 DNA reads TGTGCCAGCAGCTTATCCCCCTACTATGAGCAGTTCTTC. As protein: CASSLSPYYEQFF. This chain connects TRBV7-8 to TRBJ2-1; no reliable D call. The germline CDR1 and CDR2 sequences are SGHVS and FQNEAQ. This CDR3 comprises 13 residues.